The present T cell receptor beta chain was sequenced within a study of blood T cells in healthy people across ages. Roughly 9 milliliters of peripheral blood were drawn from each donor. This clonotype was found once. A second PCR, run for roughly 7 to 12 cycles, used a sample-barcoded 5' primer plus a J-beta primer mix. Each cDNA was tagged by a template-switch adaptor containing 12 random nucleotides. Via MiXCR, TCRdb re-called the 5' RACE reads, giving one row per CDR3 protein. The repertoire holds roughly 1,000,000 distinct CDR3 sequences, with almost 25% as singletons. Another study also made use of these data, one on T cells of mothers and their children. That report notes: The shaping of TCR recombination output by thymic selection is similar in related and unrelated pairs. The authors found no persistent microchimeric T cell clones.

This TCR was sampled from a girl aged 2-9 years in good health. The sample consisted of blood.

The CDR3 DNA is TGTGCCAGCAGTTCAGAGGGGACAGGGGGCCCAGATACGCAGTATTTT. This encodes CASSSEGTGGPDTQYF. The chain is built from TRBV28 and TRBJ2-3; 12 nucleotides line up with TRBD1. J lost 4 bases, V lost 4 bases, and 6 bases had no gene match. The CDR3 is 16 amino acids. Per the germline V gene, CDR1 is MDHEN and CDR2 is SYDVKM.